Given below is one T cell receptor beta chain in context. Antigen specificity is unknown. The data originate from a study of cytomegalovirus exposure and HLA in healthy donors. Study context: Clustering assigned over 70% of the approximately 400 genotyped donors to the Caucasian-associated ancestry cluster.

PCR was performed using 60 Vbeta and 13 Jbeta primers. Only in-frame clones appear in the TCRdb table, and some are missing; sequencing was by immunoSEQ multiplex PCR. The sample holds around 140,000 clones, around 70% seen once. Study-level results: Indistinguishable V segments such as TRBV6-2 and TRBV6-3 were excluded. According to an earlier analysis, most TCR beta V segments yielded productive rearrangements about 90% or about 30% of the time. Among the most significant clusters, several appeared linked to common viral pathogens in a later analysis.

Deletions cut 0 bases from V and 5 bases from J, with 7 bases between. The CDR3 covers 13 residues. Germline V lookup: CDR1 LGHNA, CDR2 YNFKEQ. This TCR was sampled from a male donor in good health and CMV-seronegative. What was sequenced was PBMCs. The chain joins TRBV4-2 to TRBJ2-5; D call uncertain. The CDR3, as DNA: TGTGCCAGCAGCCAAGATGCGTGGGAGACCCAGTACTTC. Its translation: CASSQDAWETQYF.